This T cell receptor (beta chain) was sequenced for a study of lymphopenia after photon versus proton radiotherapy. Study results and caveats: Better survival with proton therapy was suggested as possible, not demonstrated.

The CDR3 has 12 amino acids. Germline V gene lookup returns CDR1 MNHNS and CDR2 SASEGT. The V end was cut by 4 bases, the J end by 1 base, with 4 bases between. The method was immunoSEQ multiplex PCR; TCRdb's version includes in-frame clones alone and lacks a portion of them. The data contain 50,000 to 60,000 clones, 92% of them singletons. This clone was seen just once. Its matching antigen is unknown. This specimen was peripheral blood, taken from a patient treated with photon-based radiotherapy. The sequence came from a woman in her thirties or forties with cholangiocarcinoma. The chain couples TRBV6-1 to TRBJ2-5; no firm D call. CDR3: CASSGAQETQYF. The CDR3 nucleotides read TGTGCCAGCAGTGGGGCCCAAGAGACCCAGTACTTC.